The count of the clone carrying this T cell receptor beta chain is one. Its cognate antigen is unknown. The germline gives CDR1 GTSNPN, CDR2 SVGIG (reference sequence). Trimming shortened V by 5 bases and J by 7 bases, and 14 bases separated the two germline ends. The length of the CDR3 is 12 residues. Positively selected for CCR7, the CD45RO-negative cells used as naive CD8 cells excluded terminally differentiated effector memory CD45RA+ cells. All participating donors were Caucasian adults from Nashville, Tennessee. These data come from a study of shared clonotypes between healthy human individuals. Whole-study results and caveats: With several donors compared, 5% to 5.5% of naive CD4 clonotypes were shared.

Deep was the level used in running the assay. Only in-frame clones appear in the TCRdb table, and some are missing; sequencing was by immunoSEQ multiplex PCR. The sample records hundreds of thousands of clones, approximately 95% being singletons. The chain carries TRBV30 and TRBJ2-5, with a tentative D call TRBD1 (6 bases). This receptor was obtained from a woman aged 30 to 39 in good health. Sequenced input: naive CD8+ T cells sorted from blood. The CDR3, as DNA: TGTGCCTGGGGTGACAGGTGGGGGACCCAGTACTTC. It codes for CAWGDRWGTQYF.